Below are 14 T cell receptor beta chains sequenced from a single sample in a study of blood T cell repertoires in COVID-19. Assay used: immunoSEQ multiplex PCR; TCRdb lists only in-frame clones, some missing. The repertoire holds about 180,000 clones, with around four fifths as singletons. Sequencing was done on a sample of peripheral blood. Every receptor here comes from a woman between 40 and 55 years old with COVID-19, enrolled during active disease.

The J gene is TRBJ1-5, the V gene TRBV6-5; D gene uncertain. Trimming took 2 bases from V and 2 from J, leaving 13 bases between them. The V gene's germline CDR1 is MNHEY and CDR2 SVGAGI. The CDR3 is 16 amino acids. The CDR3 region has the DNA TGTGCCAGCAGTTACCGGGGATCTAGTGGCAATCAGCCCCAGCATTTT. Its protein is CASSYRGSSGNQPQHF.

This clone appeared once. The chain links TRBV6-1 to TRBJ1-2; D is perhaps TRBD1 (6 bases). The CDR3 contains 14 residues. Per the germline V gene, CDR1 is MNHNS and CDR2 is SASEGT. V lost 5 bases, J lost 3 bases, and 13 bases lay in between. CDR3 loop: CASSPRQVDYGYTF. CDR3 sequence (DNA): TGTGCCAGCAGTCCCCGACAGGTCGACTATGGCTACACCTTC.

The chain carries TRBV9 and TRBJ1-6, with unresolved D. The ends were cut back, 0 bases at V and 5 bases at J, with 12 bases in the middle. The CDR3 extends over 16 amino acids. CDR1 is SGDLS and CDR2 is YYNGEE in the germline V gene. The CDR3 reads CASSVAATVDNSPLHF. The DNA for the CDR3 is TGTGCCAGCAGCGTAGCTGCCACGGTCGATAATTCACCCCTCCACTTT.

The gene calls are TRBV7-9 and TRBJ1-3; the D is unclear. The germline gives CDR1 SEHNR, CDR2 FQNEAQ (reference sequence). V was cut by 5 bases and J by 4 bases, with 18 bases left in between. CDR3 size: 16 residues. CDR3 sequence (DNA): TGTGCCAGCAGCCCCCGAAGTTCCCTACTCGGAAACACCATATATTTT. Its translation is CASSPRSSLLGNTIYF.

The V call is TRBV1, the J call TRBJ1-5; the tabulated D call, TRBD1, remains unverified against the DNA. TRBV1 is listed as a pseudogene. The CDR3 runs 19 residues. For the CDR3, the DNA is TGCACCAGCAGTCCCCCGATTTACAGGGGGCTTTATAGCAATCAGCCCCAGCATTTT. Amino acids: CTSSPPIYRGLYSNQPQHF.

The chain couples TRBV3-1 (or the pseudogene TRBV3-2) to TRBJ1-4, with D possibly being TRBD1 (5 bases). The CDR3 is 12 residues long. V lost 6 bases to trimming and J lost 8 bases, with 10 bases between them. CDR1 is LGHDT, CDR2 YNNKEL, per germline (reference sequence). CDR3 amino acids: CASRQGLEKLFF. CDR3 nucleotide sequence: TGTGCCAGCAGGCAGGGCCTAGAAAAACTGTTTTTT.

The V gene is TRBV7-8, the J gene TRBJ2-7; the match to TRBD2 covers 11 bases. The CDR3 extends over 15 amino acids. V lost 5 bases and J lost 6; bases outside the gene matches: 9. The germline gives CDR1 SGHVS, CDR2 FQNEAQ. CDR3: CASSQGGLAGGEQYF. CDR3 DNA: TGTGCCAGCAGCCAGGGAGGTCTAGCGGGAGGCGAGCAGTACTTC.

The V and J genes are TRBV24-1 and TRBJ1-1, with 8 positions matching TRBD1. This CDR3 region has 15 residues. Trimming took 4 bases from V and 1 from J; bases not matched to a gene: 4. Germline V gives CDR1 KGHDR, CDR2 SFDVKD. CDR3 residues: CATSDPGTGNTEAFF. Written as DNA, the CDR3 is TGTGCCACCAGTGACCCGGGGACAGGGAACACTGAAGCTTTCTTT.

This clone was observed many times. This chain uses TRBV15 with TRBJ1-2, with unresolved D. The CDR3 loop spans 13 amino acids. V lost 4 bases and J 8 bases, leaving 14 bases between the germline ends. In germline, CDR1 is LNHNV, CDR2 YYDKDF (reference sequence). The CDR3 bases are TGTGCCACCAGCATCAGAACCGGGAGCGGCTACACCTTC. This gives the protein CATSIRTGSGYTF.

The chain carries TRBV2 and TRBJ1-3, with 7 bases lining up with TRBD1. Germline V gives CDR1 SNHLY, CDR2 FYNNEI. With 3 bases clipped from V and 5 bases from J, the junction kept 7 bases outside the gene matches. The CDR3 is 15 residues long. The CDR3: CASSDAPGQRNTIYF. CDR3 sequence (DNA): TGTGCCAGCAGTGATGCTCCGGGACAGAGAAACACCATATATTTT.

The chain employs TRBV27 and TRBJ1-2; 7 bases agree with TRBD1. The V gene end was trimmed by 5 bases and the J gene end by 10 bases; junction bases not matched to a gene: 7. The CDR3 is 12 amino acids. Germline V gene lookup returns CDR1 MNHEY and CDR2 SMNVEV (reference sequence). In DNA form, the CDR3 reads TGTGCCAGCAGTCGATGGACAGGTGACTACACCTTC. This codes for CASSRWTGDYTF.

This rearrangement joins TRBV29-1 to TRBJ1-2, with 8 bases that match TRBD1. The CDR3 totals 13 residues. Losses at the gene ends were 2 bases for V and 4 bases for J; bases not matched to a gene: 3. Germline lookup yields CDR1 SQVTM and CDR2 ANQGSEA. The CDR3 is CSVERGTGYGYTF. The CDR3 DNA is TGCAGCGTTGAACGCGGGACAGGCTATGGCTACACCTTC.

The chain carries TRBV12-5 and TRBJ1-2; 7 bases map to TRBD1. V dropped 5 bases and J dropped 0; count of bases not matched to a gene: 6. This CDR3 is built from 15 residues. The germline gives CDR1 LGHNT, CDR2 FRNRAP. DNA of the CDR3: TGTGCTAGTGGTACCGCGACAGGGCCTAACTATGGCTACACCTTC. It encodes CASGTATGPNYGYTF. The whole variable domain, remainder taken from reference TRBV12-5 and TRBJ1-2, is DARVTQTPRHKVTEMGQEVTMRCQPILGHNTVFWYRQTMMQGLELLAYFRNRAPLDDSGMPKDRFSAEMPDATLATLKIQPSEPRDSAVYFCASGTATGPNYGYTFGSGTRLTVV.

The chain combines TRBV6-5 with TRBJ1-5; D not resolved. This CDR3 comprises 14 residues. Deletions cut 5 bases from V and 6 bases from J, with 14 bases between. From germline, CDR1 is MNHEY and CDR2 SVGAGI. The CDR3 nucleotides are TGTGCCAGCAGTACTGCGGCCCGAACTCAGCCCCAGCATTTT. Protein: CASSTAARTQPQHF.